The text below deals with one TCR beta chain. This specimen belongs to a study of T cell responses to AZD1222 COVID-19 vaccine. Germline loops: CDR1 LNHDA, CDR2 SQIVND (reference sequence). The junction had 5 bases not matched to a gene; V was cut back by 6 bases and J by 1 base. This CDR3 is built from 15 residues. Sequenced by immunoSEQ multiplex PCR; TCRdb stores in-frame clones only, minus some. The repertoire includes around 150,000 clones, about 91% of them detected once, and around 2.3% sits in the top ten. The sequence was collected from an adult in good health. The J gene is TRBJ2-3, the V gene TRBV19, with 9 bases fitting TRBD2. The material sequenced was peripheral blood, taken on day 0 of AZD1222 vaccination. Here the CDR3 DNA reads TGTGCCAGTAGAACCGGGACTAGCCGCACAGATACGCAGTATTTT. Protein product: CASRTGTSRTDTQYF.